This T cell receptor beta chain was profiled in a study of PD-1 blockade in classical Hodgkin lymphoma. Study as a whole: Nivolumab dosing for patients was 3 mg/kg, administered intravenously every 2 weeks. Study findings and constraints: Before treatment, complete responders showed about the same diversity as newly diagnosed patients. Exclusion covered patients beginning nivolumab under 1 year post-ASCT. Newly diagnosed patients reportedly had lower baseline TCR diversity than healthy donors.

This clone was detected only once. The antigen is undetermined. Libraries were prepared by immunoSEQ multiplex PCR; TCRdb keeps only in-frame clonotypes and omits some of them. The sample has 20,000 to 25,000 clones; 60% to 75% are singletons. Sample time point: cycle 4 day 1 (C4D1), after 6 weeks of nivolumab. Every patient had relapsed following autologous stem cell transplantation, and cohorts differed in brentuximab vedotin exposure. The sample consisted of peripheral blood mononuclear cells (PBMCs), taken before the fourth cycle of nivolumab. This receptor was identified in a human donor with classical Hodgkin lymphoma.

CDR3 in amino acids: CASSVPSVAYNEQFF. Here the CDR3 DNA reads TGCGCCAGCAGCGTACCTAGCGTCGCCTACAATGAGCAGTTCTTC. The chain joins TRBV5-1 to TRBJ2-1; a weak D match, TRBD2 (6 bases). This CDR3 has 15 residues. Between the trimmed V and J ends, which lost 4 bases and 2 bases, there was a span of 13 bases. Germline V gives CDR1 SGHRS, CDR2 YFSETQ. Variable domain in full (rest from reference TRBV5-1 and TRBJ2-1): KAGVTQTPRYLIKTRGQQVTLSCSPISGHRSVSWYQQTPGQGLQFLFEYFSETQRNKGNFPGRFSGRQFSNSRSEMNVSTLELGDSALYLCASSVPSVAYNEQFFGPGTRLTVL.